The rows below give T cell receptor beta chains drawn from one sample of a study of tumor and adjacent non-tumor tissue in lung cancer. TCRdb redid the calling of the multiplex PCR reads with MiXCR, one entry per CDR3 protein. The sample lists around 76,000 distinct CDR3 sequences, approximately 82% occurring once. The sample was distant non-tumor lung tissue. The receptors come from a man between 65 and 85 years old with non-small cell lung cancer. Each CDR3 is given with its conserved first and last residue. A D gene is named only where the DNA matches it firmly.

v_call	d_call	j_call	cdr3_aa	cdr3_nt
TRBV7-8	TRBD1	TRBJ2-7	CTSSLGQGGAYEQYF	TGTACCAGCAGCCTAGGACAGGGGGGAGCCTACGAGCAGTACTTC
TRBV30	NA	TRBJ2-5	CAWNLRETQYF	TGTGCCTGGAACCTGCGGGAGACCCAGTACTTC
TRBV28	NA	TRBJ2-2	CACSRFAGTRYTGKLFF	TGTGCCTGCAGCCGCTTTGCGGGAACTCGATACACCGGGAAGCTGTTTTTT
TRBV11-1	NA	TRBJ1-1	CASSSVGPEDFF	TGTGCCAGTAGCTCGGTCGGCCCGGAAGATTTCTTT
TRBV11-1	NA	TRBJ1-2	CPSSLYRYGYTF	TGTCCCAGCAGCTTATATAGATATGGTTACACCTTC
TRBV6-6	NA	TRBJ1-1	CASRREANTETFF	TGTGCCAGCAGACGGGAGGCAAACACTGAAACTTTCTTT
TRBV6-1	TRBD1	TRBJ2-4	CASTGQPLNIQYF	TGTGCCAGCACGGGACAGCCATTAAACATTCAGTACTTC
TRBV11-3	TRBD2	TRBJ2-2	CASCRLLARNTGELFF	TGTGCCAGCTGTCGTCTACTAGCGAGAAACACCGGGGAGCTGTTTTTT
TRBV6-7	NA	TRBJ2-7	CASRYRQYEQYF	TGTGCCAGTAGATACAGGCAATACGAGCAGTACTTC
TRBV10-3	NA	TRBJ2-1	CAIRVTIVGSTYNEHFF	TGTGCCATCAGGGTGACTATCGTGGGGTCCACCTACAATGAGCACTTCTTC
TRBV10-1	NA	TRBJ2-2	CASSHRASRERFF	TGCGCCAGCAGCCACAGGGCCTCCAGGGAGCGGTTTTTT
TRBV5-1	NA	TRBJ2-7	CASSLAATWLHEQYF	TGTGCCAGCAGCTTGGCTGCGACATGGCTCCACGAGCAGTACTTC
TRBV6-1	NA	TRBJ2-1	CTSSGTGELDEQFF	TGTACCAGCAGTGGGACGGGGGAACTGGATGAGCAGTTCTTC
TRBV5-1	NA	TRBJ2-3	CASSHRQGLGTDTQYF	TGCGCCAGCAGCCACCGTCAGGGGCTGGGCACAGATACGCAGTATTTT
TRBV5-6	TRBD1	TRBJ2-7	CASSYVLRDRTFEQYF	TGTGCAAGCAGCTACGTTCTCCGGGACAGGACCTTCGAGCAGTACTTC
TRBV14	NA	TRBJ1-6	CASSQRTVPSSPLHF	TGTGCCAGCAGCCAACGTACTGTTCCTAGTTCACCCCTCCACTTT
TRBV6-1	NA	TRBJ2-5	CASSFPTMGGETQYF	TGTGCCAGTAGTTTCCCAACTATGGGAGGAGAGACCCAGTACTTC